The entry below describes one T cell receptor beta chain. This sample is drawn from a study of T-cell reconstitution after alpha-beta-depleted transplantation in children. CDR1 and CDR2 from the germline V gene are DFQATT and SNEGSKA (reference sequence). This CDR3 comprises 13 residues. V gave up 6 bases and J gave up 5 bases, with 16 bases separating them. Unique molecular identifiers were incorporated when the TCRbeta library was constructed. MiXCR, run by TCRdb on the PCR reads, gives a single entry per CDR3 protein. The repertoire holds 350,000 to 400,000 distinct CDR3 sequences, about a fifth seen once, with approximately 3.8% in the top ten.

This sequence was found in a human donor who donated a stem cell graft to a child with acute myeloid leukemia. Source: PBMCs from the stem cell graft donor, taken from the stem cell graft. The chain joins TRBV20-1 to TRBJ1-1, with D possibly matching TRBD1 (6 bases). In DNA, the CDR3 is TGCAGTGCCCCGTGGAGGGGGGGGACTGAAGCTTTCTTT. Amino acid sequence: CSAPWRGGTEAFF.